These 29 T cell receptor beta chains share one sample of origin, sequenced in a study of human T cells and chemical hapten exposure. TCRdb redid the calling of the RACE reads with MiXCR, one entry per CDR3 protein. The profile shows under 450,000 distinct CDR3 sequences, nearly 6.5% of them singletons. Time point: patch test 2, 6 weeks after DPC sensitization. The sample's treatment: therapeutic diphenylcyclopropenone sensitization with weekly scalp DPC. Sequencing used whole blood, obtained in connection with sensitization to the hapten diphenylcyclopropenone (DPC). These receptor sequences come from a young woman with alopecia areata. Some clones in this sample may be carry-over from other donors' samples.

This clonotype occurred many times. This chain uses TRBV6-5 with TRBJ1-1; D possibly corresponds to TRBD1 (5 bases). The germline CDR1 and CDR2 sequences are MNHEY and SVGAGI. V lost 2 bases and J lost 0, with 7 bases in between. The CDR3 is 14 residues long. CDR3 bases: TGTGCCAGCAGTTACGACAGTTTGAACACTGAAGCTTTCTTT. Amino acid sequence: CASSYDSLNTEAFF.

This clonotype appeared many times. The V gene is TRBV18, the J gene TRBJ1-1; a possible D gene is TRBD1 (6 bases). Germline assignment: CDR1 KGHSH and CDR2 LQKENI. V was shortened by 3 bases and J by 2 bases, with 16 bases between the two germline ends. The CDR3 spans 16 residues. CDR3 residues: CASSPTSGQTNTEAFF. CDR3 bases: TGTGCCAGCTCACCTACCTCCGGACAGACAAACACTGAAGCTTTCTTT.

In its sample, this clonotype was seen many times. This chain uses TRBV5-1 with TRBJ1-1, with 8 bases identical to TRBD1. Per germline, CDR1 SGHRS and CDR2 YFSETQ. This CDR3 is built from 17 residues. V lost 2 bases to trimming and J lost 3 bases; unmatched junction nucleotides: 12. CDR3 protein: CASSLLPREQGDTEAFF. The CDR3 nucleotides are TGCGCCAGCAGCTTACTCCCACGAGAACAGGGGGACACTGAAGCTTTCTTT.

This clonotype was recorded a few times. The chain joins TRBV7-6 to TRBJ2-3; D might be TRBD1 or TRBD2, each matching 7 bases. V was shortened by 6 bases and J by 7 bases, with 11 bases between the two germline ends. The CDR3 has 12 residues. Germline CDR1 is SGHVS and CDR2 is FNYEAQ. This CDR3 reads CASSQGGYTQYF. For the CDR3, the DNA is TGTGCCAGCAGTCAGGGGGGGTATACGCAGTATTTT.

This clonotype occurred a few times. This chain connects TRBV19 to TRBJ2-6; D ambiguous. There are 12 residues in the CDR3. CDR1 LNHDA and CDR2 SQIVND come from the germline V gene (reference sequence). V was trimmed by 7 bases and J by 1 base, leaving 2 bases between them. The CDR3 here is CASKSGANVLTF. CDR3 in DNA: TGTGCCAGTAAATCTGGGGCCAACGTCCTGACTTTC.

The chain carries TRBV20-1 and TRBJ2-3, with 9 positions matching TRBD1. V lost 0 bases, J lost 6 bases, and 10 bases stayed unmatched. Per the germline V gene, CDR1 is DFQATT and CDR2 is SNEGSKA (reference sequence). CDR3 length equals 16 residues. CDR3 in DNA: TGCAGTGCTAGAGATTGGGGGACAGGGATGAGGGATACGCAGTATTTT. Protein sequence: CSARDWGTGMRDTQYF.

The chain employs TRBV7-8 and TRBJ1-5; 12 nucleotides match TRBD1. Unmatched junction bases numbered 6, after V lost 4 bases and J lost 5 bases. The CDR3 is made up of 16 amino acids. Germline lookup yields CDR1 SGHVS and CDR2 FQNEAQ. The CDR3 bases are TGTGCCAGCAGCTACGGGACAGGGGGCTTGGATCAGCCCCAGCATTTT. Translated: CASSYGTGGLDQPQHF.

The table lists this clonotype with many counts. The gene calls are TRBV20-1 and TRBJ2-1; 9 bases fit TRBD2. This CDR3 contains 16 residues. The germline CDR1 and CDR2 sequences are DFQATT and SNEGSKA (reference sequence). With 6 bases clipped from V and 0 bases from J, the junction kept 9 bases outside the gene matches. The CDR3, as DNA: TGCAGTGCCGACATAGCGGGGGCCCTCTCCTACAATGAGCAGTTCTTC. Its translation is CSADIAGALSYNEQFF.

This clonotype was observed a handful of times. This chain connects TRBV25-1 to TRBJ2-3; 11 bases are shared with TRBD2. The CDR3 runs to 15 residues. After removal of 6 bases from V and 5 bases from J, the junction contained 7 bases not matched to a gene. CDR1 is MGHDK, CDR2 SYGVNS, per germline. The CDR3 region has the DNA TGTGCCAGCAGCCCATTAGCGGGGGGGGAAGATACGCAGTATTTT. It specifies CASSPLAGGEDTQYF.

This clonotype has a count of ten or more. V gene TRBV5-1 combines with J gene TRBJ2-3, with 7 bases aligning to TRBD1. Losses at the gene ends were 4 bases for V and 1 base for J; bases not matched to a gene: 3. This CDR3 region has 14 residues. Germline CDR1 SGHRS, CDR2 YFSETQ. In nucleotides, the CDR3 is TGCGCCAGCAGCCCCGACAGGGGCACAGATACGCAGTATTTT. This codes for CASSPDRGTDTQYF.

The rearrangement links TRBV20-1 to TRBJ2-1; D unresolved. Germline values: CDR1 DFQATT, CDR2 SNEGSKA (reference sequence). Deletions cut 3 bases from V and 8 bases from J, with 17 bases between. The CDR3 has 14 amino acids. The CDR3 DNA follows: TGCAGTGCTAGTAGGTTAGGCCACTCCGATGAGCAGTTCTTC. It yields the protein CSASRLGHSDEQFF.

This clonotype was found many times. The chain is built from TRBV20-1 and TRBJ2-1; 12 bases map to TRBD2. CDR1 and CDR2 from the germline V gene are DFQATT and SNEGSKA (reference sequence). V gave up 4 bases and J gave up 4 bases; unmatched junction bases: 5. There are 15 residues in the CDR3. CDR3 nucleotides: TGCAGTGCTAAAGCGACTAGCGGGGGTTACAATGAGCAGTTCTTC. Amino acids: CSAKATSGGYNEQFF.

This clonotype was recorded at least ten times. Written as DNA, the CDR3 is TGTGCTAGTGGACCCGGACAGGGCGCTTCCAGCACTGAAGCTTTCTTT. Its translation: CASGPGQGASSTEAFF. The gene calls are TRBV12-5 and TRBJ1-1, with 8 bases fitting TRBD1. The CDR3 covers 16 residues. Per the germline V gene, CDR1 is LGHNT and CDR2 is FRNRAP. V shed 6 bases and J 4 bases; nucleotides not matched to a gene: 13.

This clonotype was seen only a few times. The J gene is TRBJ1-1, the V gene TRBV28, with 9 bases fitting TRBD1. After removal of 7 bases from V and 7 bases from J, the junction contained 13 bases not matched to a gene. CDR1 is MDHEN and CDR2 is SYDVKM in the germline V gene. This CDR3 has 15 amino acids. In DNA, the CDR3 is TGTGCCAGCATCTTTGGGACAGGGACTCTCCATGAAGCTTTCTTT. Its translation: CASIFGTGTLHEAFF.

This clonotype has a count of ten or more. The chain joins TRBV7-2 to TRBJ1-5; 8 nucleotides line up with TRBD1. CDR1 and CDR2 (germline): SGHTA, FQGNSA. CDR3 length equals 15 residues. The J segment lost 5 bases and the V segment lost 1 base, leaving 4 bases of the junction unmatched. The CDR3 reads CASSLGGQGYQPQHF. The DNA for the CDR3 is TGTGCCAGCAGCTTAGGAGGACAGGGCTATCAGCCCCAGCATTTT. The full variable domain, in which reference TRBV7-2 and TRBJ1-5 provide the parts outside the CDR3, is GAGVSQSPSNKVTEKGKDVELRCDPISGHTALYWYRQSLGQGLEFLIYFQGNSAPDKSGLPSDRFSAERTGGSVSTLTIQRTQQEDSAVYLCASSLGGQGYQPQHFGDGTRLSIL.

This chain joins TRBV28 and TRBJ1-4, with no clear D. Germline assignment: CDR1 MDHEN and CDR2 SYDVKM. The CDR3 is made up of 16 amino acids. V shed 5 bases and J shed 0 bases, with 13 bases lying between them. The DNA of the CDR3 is TGTGCCAGCAGTCCGTGGACGGGAACAACTAATGAAAAACTGTTTTTT. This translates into CASSPWTGTTNEKLFF.

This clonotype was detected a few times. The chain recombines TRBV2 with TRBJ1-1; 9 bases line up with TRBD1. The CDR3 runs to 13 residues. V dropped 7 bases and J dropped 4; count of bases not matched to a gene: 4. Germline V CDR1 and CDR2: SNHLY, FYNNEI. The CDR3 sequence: CASTQDRGTEAFF. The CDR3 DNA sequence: TGTGCCAGCACCCAGGACAGGGGCACTGAAGCTTTCTTT.

The CDR3 spells CASSHTGSSSYEQYF. The CDR3 DNA is TGTGCCAGCAGCCACACAGGGTCAAGCTCCTACGAGCAGTACTTC. V gene TRBV3-1 combines with J gene TRBJ2-7; D is possibly TRBD1 (6 bases). The length of the CDR3 is 15 residues. Trimming left V 3 bases short and J 0 bases short, with 12 bases between. Germline V lookup: CDR1 LGHDT, CDR2 YNNKEL (reference sequence).

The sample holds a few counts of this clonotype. The CDR3 DNA follows: TGTGCCAGCAGTTTATCTCCTGTCGGAGGTGATCGAAATTCACCCCTCCACTTT. Translated: CASSLSPVGGDRNSPLHF. The chain links TRBV27 to TRBJ1-6; D not resolved. The CDR3 runs 18 residues. Germline-derived CDR1 and CDR2 are MNHEY and SMNVEV (reference sequence). V was shortened by 0 bases and J by 7 bases, with 19 bases between the two germline ends.

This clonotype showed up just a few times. For the CDR3, the DNA is TGTGCCAGCAGCAAAGCGCCGGGGGGCGGGCCCTATGGCTACACCTTC. It codes for CASSKAPGGGPYGYTF. V and J are TRBV21-1 and TRBJ1-2; the table's TRBD1 call for D was not verified on the DNA. TRBV21-1 is a known pseudogene. CDR3 length equals 16 residues.

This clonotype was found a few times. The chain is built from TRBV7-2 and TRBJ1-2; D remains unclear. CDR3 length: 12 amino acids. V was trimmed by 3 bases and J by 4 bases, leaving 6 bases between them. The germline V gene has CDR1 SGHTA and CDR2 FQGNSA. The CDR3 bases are TGTGCCAGCAGCTTGACCACCTATGGCTACACCTTC. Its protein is CASSLTTYGYTF.

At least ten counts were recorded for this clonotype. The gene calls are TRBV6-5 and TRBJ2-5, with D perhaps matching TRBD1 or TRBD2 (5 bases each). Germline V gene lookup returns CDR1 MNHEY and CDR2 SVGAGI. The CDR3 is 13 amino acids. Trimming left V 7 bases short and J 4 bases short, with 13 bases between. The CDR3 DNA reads TGTGCCAGCACCCCCCCGGGGCGAGAGACCCAGTACTTC. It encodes CASTPPGRETQYF.

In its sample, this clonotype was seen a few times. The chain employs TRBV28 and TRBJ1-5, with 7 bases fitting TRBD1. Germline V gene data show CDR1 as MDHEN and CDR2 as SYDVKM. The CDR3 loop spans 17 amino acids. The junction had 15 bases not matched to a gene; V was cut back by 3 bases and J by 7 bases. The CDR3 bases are TGTGCCAGCAGTTTGGGGGACAGTGGCCCCCTTGGGCAGCCCCAGCATTTT. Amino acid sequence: CASSLGDSGPLGQPQHF.

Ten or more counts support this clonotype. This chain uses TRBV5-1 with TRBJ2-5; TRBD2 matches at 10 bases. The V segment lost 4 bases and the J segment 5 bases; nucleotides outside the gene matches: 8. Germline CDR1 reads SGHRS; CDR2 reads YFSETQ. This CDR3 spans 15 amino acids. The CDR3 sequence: CASSPGPSGGETQYF. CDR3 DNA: TGCGCCAGCAGCCCAGGGCCTAGCGGGGGTGAGACCCAGTACTTC.

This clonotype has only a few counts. Here the CDR3 reads CSVHAGRYEQYF. Written as DNA, the CDR3 is TGCAGCGTTCATGCGGGGAGGTACGAGCAGTACTTC. The J gene is TRBJ2-7, the V gene TRBV29-1; the D gene is possibly TRBD2 (6 bases). V gave up 5 bases and J gave up 4 bases, with 12 bases separating them. The CDR3 loop spans 12 amino acids. From germline, CDR1 is SQVTM and CDR2 ANQGSEA.

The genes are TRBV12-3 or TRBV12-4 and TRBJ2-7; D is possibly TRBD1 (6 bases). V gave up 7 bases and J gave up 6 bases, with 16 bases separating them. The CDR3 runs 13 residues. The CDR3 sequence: CASTFRGSGEQYF. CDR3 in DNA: TGTGCCAGCACCTTCAGGGGATCGGGCGAGCAGTACTTC.

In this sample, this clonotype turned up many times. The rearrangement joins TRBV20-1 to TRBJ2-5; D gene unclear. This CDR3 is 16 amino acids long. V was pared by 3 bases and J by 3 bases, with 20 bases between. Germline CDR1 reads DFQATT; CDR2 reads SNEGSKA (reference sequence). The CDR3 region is CSASSPWEHPKETQYF. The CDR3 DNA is TGCAGTGCTAGCTCCCCATGGGAACATCCAAAAGAGACCCAGTACTTC.

CDR3 DNA: TGTGCCAGCAGTTTAAGGCAGATAGGCGGGGAGCTGTTTTTT. Its protein is CASSLRQIGGELFF. The rearrangement links TRBV12-3 or TRBV12-4 to TRBJ2-2; no firm D call. This CDR3 spans 14 amino acids. Trimming took off 2 bases at V and 7 bases at J, with 11 bases between the two ends.

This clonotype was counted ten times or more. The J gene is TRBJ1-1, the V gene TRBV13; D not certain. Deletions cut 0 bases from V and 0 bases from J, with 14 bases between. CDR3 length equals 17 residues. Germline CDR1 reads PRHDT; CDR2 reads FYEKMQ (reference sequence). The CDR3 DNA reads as TGTGCCAGCAGCTTAGGCATGACCGGGTCTTTGAACACTGAAGCTTTCTTT. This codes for CASSLGMTGSLNTEAFF.